This T cell receptor (beta chain) was recovered during a study of monozygotic twins with inflammatory bowel disease. Study-wide findings and caveats: Fewer clonotypes were shared with others by IBD patients than by healthy twins, especially with disease activity. In these data, no single strong IBD-associated signal or clonotype received support.

Eight separate reactions per sample served to make cDNA. Incorporation of UMIs carrying a 6-nucleotide sample barcode was performed by template switching. TCRdb processed the 5' RACE reads again and assigns one entry to each CDR3 protein, with no DNA. The sample includes more than 85,000 distinct CDR3 sequences. Germline V lookup: CDR1 SGHRS, CDR2 YFSETQ. The CDR3 has 14 amino acids. In the case of this clonotype: Its antigen remains unknown.

The chain employs TRBV5-1 and TRBJ1-2; TCRdb designates TRBD1, a call that cannot be tested without DNA. Sequences were obtained from blood. The receptor comes from a human donor with ulcerative colitis or Crohn's disease, or a healthy co-twin of an affected twin (not recorded which). The CDR3 is CASSGGQGRYGYTF.